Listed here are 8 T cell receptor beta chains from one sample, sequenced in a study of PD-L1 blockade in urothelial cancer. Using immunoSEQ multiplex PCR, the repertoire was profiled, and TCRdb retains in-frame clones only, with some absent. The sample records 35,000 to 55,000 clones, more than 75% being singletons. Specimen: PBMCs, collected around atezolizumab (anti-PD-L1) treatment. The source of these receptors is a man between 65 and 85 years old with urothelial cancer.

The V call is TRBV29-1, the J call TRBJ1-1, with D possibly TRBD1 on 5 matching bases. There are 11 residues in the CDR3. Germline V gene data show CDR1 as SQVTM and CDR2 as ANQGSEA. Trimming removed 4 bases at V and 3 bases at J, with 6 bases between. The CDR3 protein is CSVVGDTEAFF. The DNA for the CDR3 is TGCAGCGTTGTAGGGGACACTGAAGCTTTCTTT.

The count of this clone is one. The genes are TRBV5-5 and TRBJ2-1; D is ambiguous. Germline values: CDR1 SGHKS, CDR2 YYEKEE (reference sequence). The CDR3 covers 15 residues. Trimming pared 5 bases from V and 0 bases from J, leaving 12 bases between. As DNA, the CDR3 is TGTGCCAGCAGTAATACTCCTAGCTCCTACAATGAGCAGTTCTTC. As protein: CASSNTPSSYNEQFF.

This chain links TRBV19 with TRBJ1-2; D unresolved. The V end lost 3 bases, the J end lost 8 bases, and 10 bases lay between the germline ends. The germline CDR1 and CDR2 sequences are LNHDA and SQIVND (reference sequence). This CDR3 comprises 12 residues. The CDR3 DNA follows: TGTGCCAGTAGTATTGGCCCAGGAGGCTACACCTTC. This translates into CASSIGPGGYTF.

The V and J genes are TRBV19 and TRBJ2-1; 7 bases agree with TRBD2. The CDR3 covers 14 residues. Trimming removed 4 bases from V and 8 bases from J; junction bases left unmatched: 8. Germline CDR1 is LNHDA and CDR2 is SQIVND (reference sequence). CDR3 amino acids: CASSTVGLVDEQFF. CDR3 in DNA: TGTGCCAGTAGTACGGTAGGACTAGTGGATGAGCAGTTCTTC.

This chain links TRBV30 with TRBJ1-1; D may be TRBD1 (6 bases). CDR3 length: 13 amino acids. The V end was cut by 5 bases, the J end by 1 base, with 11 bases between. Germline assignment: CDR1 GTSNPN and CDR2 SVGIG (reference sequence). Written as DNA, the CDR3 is TGTGCCTGGTCTGGACAGCAGAACACTGAAGCTTTCTTT. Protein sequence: CAWSGQQNTEAFF.

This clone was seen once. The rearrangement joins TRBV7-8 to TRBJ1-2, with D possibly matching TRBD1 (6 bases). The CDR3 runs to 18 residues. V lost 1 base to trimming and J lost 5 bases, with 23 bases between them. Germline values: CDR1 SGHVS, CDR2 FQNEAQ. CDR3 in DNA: TGTGCCAGCAGCTTAGTCGGGGGGCGCAGGGCACACCCTTATGGCTACACCTTC. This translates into CASSLVGGRRAHPYGYTF.

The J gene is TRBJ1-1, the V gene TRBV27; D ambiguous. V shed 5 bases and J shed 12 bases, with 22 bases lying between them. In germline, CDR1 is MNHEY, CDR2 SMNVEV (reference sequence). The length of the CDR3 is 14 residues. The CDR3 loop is CASSPLDPMVRTFF. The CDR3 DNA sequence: TGTGCCAGCAGTCCACTAGACCCCATGGTGAGAACTTTCTTT.

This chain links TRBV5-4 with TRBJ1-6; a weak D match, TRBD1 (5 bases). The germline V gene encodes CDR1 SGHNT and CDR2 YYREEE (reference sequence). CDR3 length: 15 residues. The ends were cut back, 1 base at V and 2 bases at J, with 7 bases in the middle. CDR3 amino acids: CASSLLGAYNSPLHF. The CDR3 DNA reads TGTGCCAGCAGCTTGTTAGGGGCCTATAATTCACCCCTCCACTTT.